These 31 T cell receptor beta chains came from one sample sequenced in a study of T cells in Graves' hyperthyroidism and ophthalmopathy. Researchers amplified the TCR beta CDR3 regions from RNA transcripts. HTBI primers were used for first-round RT-PCR of the TCR CDR3. TCRdb analysed the multiplex PCR reads with MiXCR anew, one entry per CDR3 protein. The table includes hundreds of thousands of distinct CDR3 sequences, over 35% detected once. Sequencing input: blood. The receptors were gathered from a man between 18 and 29 years old with Graves' hyperthyroidism.

V is TRBV7-2 and J is TRBJ2-2, with a possible D match to TRBD2 (7 bases). The CDR3 consists of 17 residues. Germline V gene data show CDR1 as SGHTA and CDR2 as FQGNSA. The V end lost 4 bases, the J end lost 3 bases, and 18 bases lay between the germline ends. CDR3 region: CASSSQQGGGHTGELFF. The CDR3 DNA is TGTGCCAGCAGCTCTCAACAGGGAGGGGGACACACCGGGGAGCTGTTTTTT.

This clonotype was seen at least ten times. The chain's CDR3 is CAIGKKEPNTEAFF. The DNA of the CDR3 is TGTGCCATCGGCAAAAAGGAACCGAACACTGAAGCTTTCTTT. The chain joins TRBV10-3 to TRBJ1-1; D gene uncertain. This CDR3 comprises 14 residues. In germline, CDR1 is ENHRY, CDR2 SYGVKD. V was shortened by 8 bases and J by 1 base, with 14 bases between the two germline ends.

This clonotype was counted a single time. This may stem from a read error, because a much larger clone lies one nucleotide away. CDR3 DNA sequence: TGCAGTGCTAGACCGGGGGGCCAAGAGACCCAGTACTTC. As protein: CSARPGGQETQYF. This sequence joins TRBV20-1 and TRBJ2-7, with TRBD2 identical over 7 bases. The J call may be incorrect, as the DNA end agrees better with TRBJ2-5. CDR3 length equals 13 residues. The germline V gene encodes CDR1 DFQATT and CDR2 SNEGSKA (reference sequence).

Concerning this clonotype: A junction end diverges from the germline sequence, so it may reflect a read error. The J gene is TRBJ1-1, the V gene TRBV10-3, with a tentative D call TRBD1 (5 bases). The germline CDR1 and CDR2 sequences are ENHRY and SYGVKD. The CDR3 sequence is 11 residues long. The CDR3 DNA follows: TGTGCCAGCAGGGAATTAACTGAAGCTTCCTTT. It yields the protein CASRELTEASF.

This chain connects TRBV7-2 to TRBJ2-7; 7 bases map to TRBD2. This CDR3 is 15 amino acids long. Germline values: CDR1 SGHTA, CDR2 FQGNSA. V shed 5 bases and J 0 bases; nucleotides not matched to a gene: 7. Here the CDR3 DNA reads TGTGCCAGCAGCCCAAGCGGGGCGACCTCCTACGAGCAGTACTTC. Its protein is CASSPSGATSYEQYF.

The sample holds a few counts of this clonotype. This sequence joins TRBV19 and TRBJ2-5; possibly TRBD1 for D (6 bases). The germline V and J ends were trimmed by 3 bases and 4 bases, with 9 bases remaining between them. Germline V gene data show CDR1 as LNHDA and CDR2 as SQIVND (reference sequence). The CDR3 is 13 residues long. This CDR3 reads CASSIRTAETQYF. Written as DNA, the CDR3 is TGTGCCAGTAGTATTCGGACAGCAGAGACCCAGTACTTC.

This sequence joins TRBV20-1 and TRBJ2-7; 7 bases fit TRBD1. CDR1 and CDR2 from the germline V gene are DFQATT and SNEGSKA (reference sequence). V lost 4 bases to trimming and J lost 4 bases; unmatched junction nucleotides: 13. The CDR3 extends over 15 amino acids. Here the CDR3 DNA reads TGCAGTGCTACCCCTCCGGGACAGCCCCCTTACGAGCAGTACTTC. It translates to CSATPPGQPPYEQYF.

A single count supports this clonotype. The V call is TRBV2, the J call TRBJ2-7; D remains unclear. Between the trimmed V and J ends, which lost 8 bases and 1 base, there was a span of 15 bases. The CDR3 sequence is 14 residues long. Germline V gives CDR1 SNHLY, CDR2 FYNNEI. CDR3 in DNA: TGTGCCAGCGTTGCGGCGGTAACATCCTACGAGCAGTACTTC. Protein product: CASVAAVTSYEQYF.

This clonotype was observed at least ten times. The rearrangement uses TRBV7-9 and TRBJ2-7; possibly TRBD1 for D (5 bases). V lost 5 bases to trimming and J lost 4 bases, with 12 bases between them. The CDR3 sequence is 13 residues long. Germline V gene sequence: CDR1 SEHNR, CDR2 FQNEAQ (reference sequence). CDR3 sequence reads: CASSNKGRYEQYF. CDR3 bases: TGTGCCAGCAGCAACAAGGGGCGGTACGAGCAGTACTTC.

The CDR3 is CAISGTGKGFDSPLHF. CDR3 bases: TGTGCCATCAGCGGGACAGGGAAAGGGTTTGATTCACCCCTCCACTTT. The chain recombines TRBV10-3 with TRBJ1-6, with 9 bases lining up with TRBD1. Per the germline V gene, CDR1 is ENHRY and CDR2 is SYGVKD. The CDR3 is made up of 16 amino acids. V gave up 6 bases and J gave up 8 bases; unmatched junction bases: 11.

V gene TRBV11-2 combines with J gene TRBJ2-7; perhaps TRBD1 as D (5 bases). The V end was cut by 2 bases, the J end by 7 bases, with 9 bases between. The CDR3 spans 12 residues. Germline CDR1 reads SGHAT; CDR2 reads FQNNGV. The CDR3 sequence is CASSLNRQEQYF. The CDR3 nucleotides read TGTGCCAGCAGCTTAAACCGACAGGAGCAGTACTTC. Using reference TRBV11-2 and TRBJ2-7 for the parts outside the CDR3, the full variable domain is EAGVAQSPRYKIIEKRQSVAFWCNPISGHATLYWYQQILGQGPKLLIQFQNNGVVDDSQLPKDRFSAERLKGVDSTLKIQPAKLEDSAVYLCASSLNRQEQYFGPGTRLTVT.

J is TRBJ1-2 and V is TRBV27; a possible D gene is TRBD1 (5 bases). CDR3 length: 13 amino acids. The ends were cut back, 6 bases at V and 10 bases at J, with 18 bases in the middle. Germline V gives CDR1 MNHEY, CDR2 SMNVEV (reference sequence). CDR3 coding DNA: TGTGCCAGCAGACTCCTGCCGGGGGATGACTACACCTTC. It specifies CASRLLPGDDYTF.

The table lists this clonotype with a few counts. The chain links TRBV12-3 or TRBV12-4 to TRBJ2-5; 7 bases are shared with TRBD2. This CDR3 spans 16 amino acids. J lost 4 bases, V lost 1 base, and 9 bases had no gene match. The CDR3 DNA is TGTGCCAGCAGTTTAGGGGGGGGTAGTTCGGTAGAGACCCAGTACTTC. It is translated as CASSLGGGSSVETQYF.

This clonotype was recorded once. J is TRBJ2-5 and V is TRBV7-7; D not resolved. Germline assignment: CDR1 SSHAT and CDR2 FNYEAQ (reference sequence). This CDR3 has 14 amino acids. CDR3 in amino acids: CAISVRQNKETQYF. The CDR3 DNA sequence: TGTGCTATCAGCGTCCGACAAAATAAAGAGACCCAGTACTTC.

Note on this clonotype: This sequence may be a read error, since a much larger clone differs from it by one base. This chain uses TRBV10-3 with TRBJ2-5; no clear D. Germline V gene lookup returns CDR1 ENHRY and CDR2 SYGVKD. This CDR3 has 13 residues. CDR3 in amino acids: CVIRPTEEETQYF. Written as DNA, the CDR3 is TGTGTCATCAGACCAACAGAAGAAGAGACCCAGTACTTC.

The chain couples TRBV9 to TRBJ2-5; no reliable D call. In germline, CDR1 is SGDLS, CDR2 YYNGEE. V lost 1 base and J lost 5, with 9 bases in between. The CDR3 is 13 amino acids. The CDR3 DNA reads TGTGCCAGCAGCGTAAGTCAGAAGGAGACCCAGTACTTC. Its protein is CASSVSQKETQYF.

The V call is TRBV7-2, the J call TRBJ2-2; 9 nucleotides align to TRBD2. The V segment lost 2 bases and the J segment 5 bases; nucleotides outside the gene matches: 6. This CDR3 comprises 16 residues. The germline V gene encodes CDR1 SGHTA and CDR2 FQGNSA. The CDR3 sequence: CASSLYSGGHTGELFF. DNA for the CDR3: TGTGCCAGCAGCTTATATAGCGGGGGTCATACCGGGGAGCTGTTTTTT.

This clonotype was counted only a few times. The chain employs TRBV12-3 or TRBV12-4 and TRBJ1-6; D remains unclear. The CDR3 length is 14 residues. Deletions cut 6 bases from V and 4 bases from J, with 10 bases between. The CDR3, as DNA: TGTGCCAGCAGAAGCGGACGGTATAATTCACCCCTCCACTTT. This codes for CASRSGRYNSPLHF.

This chain connects TRBV5-1 to TRBJ2-2; 10 nucleotides align to TRBD2. This CDR3 is 15 amino acids long. Germline V CDR1 and CDR2: SGHRS, YFSETQ. The junction had 2 bases not matched to a gene; V was cut back by 2 bases and J by 4 bases. The CDR3 DNA reads as TGCGCCAGCAGCTTTAGCGGGGGGTCCACCGGGGAGCTGTTTTTT. Translating it yields CASSFSGGSTGELFF.

This clonotype came up many times. One end of the junction does not line up with germline, which may come from a read error. This chain uses TRBV6-5 with TRBJ1-2; possibly TRBD1 for D (5 bases). Germline values: CDR1 MNHEY, CDR2 SVGAGI. This CDR3 is 13 amino acids long. CDR3: CASSPGRNYGYTF. DNA for the CDR3: TGCGCCAGCAGCCCAGGGAGGAACTATGGCTACACCTTC.

This clonotype was picked up a small number of times. This chain connects TRBV19 to TRBJ1-1, with D possibly being TRBD1 (6 bases). Between the trimmed V and J ends, which lost 7 bases and 7 bases, there was a span of 22 bases. CDR3 length equals 15 residues. CDR1 is LNHDA and CDR2 is SQIVND in the germline V gene (reference sequence). CDR3 sequence (DNA): TGTGCCAGTACCAACCGAAGGGGGGAGGCAAGTGAAGCTTTCTTT. Translating it yields CASTNRRGEASEAFF.

Remarks on this clonotype: One junction end disagrees with the germline gene, perhaps due to a read error. The gene calls are TRBV7-3 and TRBJ2-2, with D perhaps matching TRBD1 or TRBD2 (6 bases each). The germline V gene has CDR1 SGHTA and CDR2 FQGTGA. This CDR3 comprises 18 residues. CDR3 loop: CASSLWPSGQRRAGGLFF. The CDR3 DNA is TGTGCCAGCAGCTTATGGCCCTCGGGACAAAGGCGGGCCGGGGGGCTGTTTTTT. Full variable domain (outside the CDR3, taken from reference TRBV7-3 and TRBJ2-2): GAGVSQTPSNKVTEKGKYVELRCDPISGHTALYWYRQSLGQGPEFLIYFQGTGAADDSGLPNDRFFAVRPEGSVSTLKIQRTERGDSAVYLCASSLWPSGQRRAGGLFFGEGSRLTVL.

The table lists this clonotype with many counts. The chain employs TRBV12-3 or TRBV12-4 and TRBJ2-7; TRBD1 aligns across 9 bases. V lost 3 bases, J lost 2 bases, and 2 bases stayed unmatched. The CDR3 totals 14 residues. The CDR3 nucleotides read TGTGCCAGCAGTTTCCGGGACAGGGCCTACGAGCAGTACTTC. Its protein is CASSFRDRAYEQYF.

This clonotype occurred a few times. The chain carries TRBV20-1 and TRBJ2-5, with 8 bases aligning to TRBD1. This CDR3 spans 14 amino acids. V lost 0 bases to trimming and J lost 5 bases; unmatched junction nucleotides: 5. CDR1 DFQATT and CDR2 SNEGSKA come from the germline V gene (reference sequence). CDR3 in amino acids: CSARDSGGMETQYF. The CDR3 coding sequence is TGCAGTGCTAGAGATTCAGGGGGCATGGAGACCCAGTACTTC.

This clonotype occurred once. One junction end disagrees with the germline gene, perhaps due to a read error. V gene TRBV5-4 combines with J gene TRBJ2-7; 9 bases map to TRBD2. Germline assignment: CDR1 SGHNT and CDR2 YYREEE (reference sequence). This CDR3 region has 15 residues. Written as DNA, the CDR3 is TGTGCCAGCAGCTACAATAGCGGGGGATCCTGCGAGCAGTACTTC. Its protein is CASSYNSGGSCEQYF.

This clonotype is a singleton in its sample. Its ends do not fully match the called genes, so a read error is possible. This chain uses TRBV13 with TRBJ2-7, with D unclear. The CDR3 contains 11 residues. Looked up from germline, CDR1 is PRHDT and CDR2 is FYEKMQ (reference sequence). This CDR3 reads CASSRSYVQYF. CDR3 coding DNA: TGTGCCAGCAGTCGCTCCTACGTGCAGTACTTC.

There are a few counts of this clonotype. This chain uses TRBV7-9 with TRBJ1-1; perhaps TRBD1 as D (5 bases). This CDR3 contains 14 residues. Germline V gene lookup returns CDR1 SEHNR and CDR2 FQNEAQ (reference sequence). With 8 bases removed from V and 1 base from J, the gap between germline ends came to 14 bases. As DNA, the CDR3 is TGTGCCAGCGGGGGGGGGGTACGGAACACTGAAGCTTTCTTT. As protein: CASGGGVRNTEAFF.

This sequence joins TRBV5-1 and TRBJ2-2; possibly TRBD2 for D (6 bases). Germline lookup yields CDR1 SGHRS and CDR2 YFSETQ. The CDR3 contains 16 residues. V shed 2 bases and J shed 0 bases, with 11 bases lying between them. The CDR3 here is CASSFKTRTNTGELFF. CDR3 in DNA: TGCGCCAGCAGCTTTAAGACTAGAACGAACACCGGGGAGCTGTTTTTT.

This clonotype was found once. The CDR3 end shows no conserved phenylalanine or tryptophan, and so a read error is likely. The DNA is omitted, as the CDR3 cannot be located on it reliably, and the CDR3 follows TCRdb's listing. This chain joins TRBV5-1 and TRBJ1-4. Germline V gene sequence: CDR1 SGHRS, CDR2 YFSETQ. Ends included, the CDR3 has 8 residues. The CDR3 sequence: CASSLVVP.

V and J are TRBV5-1 and TRBJ2-2; TRBD1 is a possible D gene (5 bases). Trimming took off 0 bases at V and 9 bases at J, with 12 bases between the two ends. This CDR3 region has 14 residues. Germline V gene lookup returns CDR1 SGHRS and CDR2 YFSETQ. The CDR3 coding sequence is TGCGCCAGCAGCTTGGGACAAAGGGGCCGGGAGCTGTTTTTT. Residues: CASSLGQRGRELFF.

This clonotype was seen only a few times. The gene calls are TRBV19 and TRBJ1-3; TRBD1 is a possible D gene (6 bases). Trimming cost V 5 bases and J 3 bases, with 14 bases left between them. The CDR3 is 15 residues long. The germline V gene encodes CDR1 LNHDA and CDR2 SQIVND (reference sequence). The CDR3 DNA sequence: TGTGCCAGTAGTCTTTCGGGGGCGGTTGGAAACACCATATATTTT. It codes for CASSLSGAVGNTIYF.